This T cell receptor (beta chain) was retrieved from a study of CD8 T cells in Susac syndrome. As for the study in general: Blood was drawn from patients with Susac syndrome. At that point, they were therapy-naive, on corticosteroids, or on intravenous immunoglobulin alone.

Random-hexamer reverse transcription was applied to about 0.5 to 1 ug RNA. MiXCR, run by TCRdb on the immunoSEQ multiplex PCR reads, gives a single entry per CDR3 protein. The sample shows 85,000 to 120,000 distinct CDR3 sequences, 94% of them seen only once. This CDR3 contains 14 residues. V was trimmed by 5 bases and J by 5 bases, leaving 16 bases between them. Germline V CDR1 and CDR2: SGHVS, FNYEAQ. Of note for this clonotype: As yet, its antigen is unknown.

Overall study findings and caveats: The total CD8+ repertoires yielded 15 to 20 Susac-specific public clones and the CD8+ TEMRA repertoires yielded five. In Susac syndrome, CD8+ expansion was highest in TEMRA and active disease.

This TCR was recovered from a human donor with Susac syndrome. The sequenced sample was CD8+ T cells from PBMCs. This chain connects TRBV7-6 to TRBJ2-7; tentative D call: TRBD2 (5 bases). Here the CDR3 reads CASSPLVGSHEQYF. In DNA form, the CDR3 reads TGTGCCAGCAGCCCCCTTGTAGGGAGCCACGAGCAGTACTTC.